Here is one T cell receptor (beta chain) with its context. There is no known antigen for this receptor. There are no base qualities to consult, and no much larger clone falls within one base. In light of the paper, this sample's time point label describes: blood sample drawn before combined kidney and bone marrow transplant. Unstimulated Tregs (CD4+CD25+CD127-), CD4+ non-Tregs (CD4+CD25-), CD4 and CD8 cells were FACS-sorted from thawed PBMCs. The patients were a handful of recipients of combined kidney and bone marrow transplants from the ITN036ST trial, and samples were available only for these trial subjects. Healthy control blood was separated into PBMCs by Ficoll density gradient and cryopreserved, and patient PBMCs were collected both before and after transplant. The data were taken from a study of Tregs in tolerant kidney transplant recipients (dated by TCRdb to the late 2010s). Notes on the research overall: The transplants used related donors along with nonmyeloablative bone marrow transplantation, and in the human trials mixed chimerism was transient. The study used TCRbeta sequencing to identify donor-specific regulatory T cells before combined kidney and bone marrow transplantation, then tracked those cells after transplant.

The CDR1 and CDR2 encoded by the germline V gene are MNHNS and SASEGT. The CDR3 covers 15 residues, taking in both the cysteine and the phenylalanine. The CDR3 DNA has 45 bases and is translated from base 1. V loses 1 base of germline sequence and J loses 4 bases, and the interval between the two ends is 13 bases. Points the paper makes about the study in general: The most biologically relevant and donor-specific TCRbeta repertoire appeared to be identified by expanding Tregs with activated donor B cells. Biological reproducibility was not directly addressed, though technical replication error appeared minimal. Because the PCR primers were changed over time for some patients, nucleotide-level comparison could not be performed across the samples from those patients. Donor-specific Treg expansion exceeded global Treg expansion in tolerant patients, suggesting antigen-driven rather than nonspecific expansion. The study was constrained by small patient numbers, and validation of the findings is required in larger populations and under other immunosuppression protocols.

Genomic DNA was extracted from sorted cells with the QIAGEN DNeasy Blood and Tissue Kit for TCRbeta CDR3 sequencing. High-throughput TCRbeta CDR3 sequencing was carried out commercially through immunoSEQ, with PCR amplification with bias correction and internal controls included. The authors' pipeline ran thus. Unique productive TCRbeta sequences were defined by CDR3 nucleotide sequence where primers matched, and otherwise by CDR3 amino acid sequence together with Vbeta and Jbeta genes. To correct sorting error, sequences shared between sorted populations at a frequency ratio of 2:1 or less were removed; the rest were assigned to the higher population. Sequences were defined as donor-reactive when expanded at least 5-fold in CFSE-low cells versus unstimulated cells and present at a frequency of at least 0.01% in CFSE-low cells. Repertoire divergence was quantified by Jensen-Shannon divergence calculated from the top 100 TCRbeta sequences ranked by frequency. For samples with multiple sequencing runs, sorting error was corrected separately for each run before the runs were pooled. TCRdb re-hosts the immuneACCESS table, in-frame sequences only. Its copies lack some clones; in the studies checked, an unresolved V gene accounts for under half of them, and the cause for the rest is not known. From that table come the V and J calls and clone size; the DNA was used to work out D and trimming. The sample table records about 110,000 clones; around 89% of these occur just once. The ten largest make up just under 0.35% of the sample.

This TCR was sampled from a human donor who received a combined kidney and bone marrow transplant. Sequences were derived from CD4+ T cells from blood, sampled before the transplant. Recombination connected TRBV6-1 to TRBJ1-1; no D gene is confidently identified. The CDR3 protein sequence reads: CASSEGLRVGTEAFF. The nucleotides are TGTGCCAGCAGTGAAGGATTGAGGGTCGGCACTGAAGCTTTCTTT.